Each of the 10 T cell receptor beta chains below was sequenced from the same sample in a study of blood T cell repertoires in COVID-19. Assay used: immunoSEQ multiplex PCR; TCRdb lists only in-frame clones, some missing. The sample includes tens of thousands of clones, around 90% of them seen just once. Sequencing was carried out using peripheral blood. These receptors all come from a human donor in a cohort sampled during active COVID-19.

The CDR3 DNA reads TGTGCCAGTAGTAGCCCCCGCGGGGCTTTCTTT. Amino acids: CASSSPRGAFF. The rearrangement joins TRBV19 to TRBJ1-1, with no clear D. The CDR3 spans 11 residues. CDR1 LNHDA and CDR2 SQIVND come from the germline V gene (reference sequence). Trimming took 4 bases from V and 11 from J, leaving 11 bases between them.

The rearrangement joins TRBV11-3 to TRBJ1-6; D is perhaps TRBD1 (5 bases). The CDR3 length is 13 residues. Trimming removed 5 bases at V and 7 bases at J, with 9 bases between. CDR1 SGHNT and CDR2 YENEEA come from the germline V gene. The CDR3 sequence: CASSARQNSPLHF. DNA for the CDR3: TGTGCCAGCAGCGCCCGACAGAATTCACCCCTCCACTTT.

CDR3 in amino acids: CASSFSGGRGYTF. As DNA, the CDR3 is TGTGCCAGCAGTTTCTCAGGGGGCCGGGGCTACACCTTC. The chain carries TRBV27 and TRBJ1-2; 8 bases are shared with TRBD1. This CDR3 contains 13 residues. Germline trimming cut 3 bases from V and 8 bases from J; bases unmatched to any gene: 5. Germline V gives CDR1 MNHEY, CDR2 SMNVEV (reference sequence).

The CDR3 region has the DNA TGCAGCGTTGGAGACAGGGGCGAAGCTTTCTTT. This sequence encodes CSVGDRGEAFF. The chain uses TRBV29-1 and TRBJ1-1; TRBD1 matches 8 bases. Trimming at V came to 4 bases and at J to 8 bases, leaving 3 bases not matched to a gene. The CDR3 has 11 residues. Germline CDR1 is SQVTM and CDR2 is ANQGSEA.

This rearrangement joins TRBV4-2 to TRBJ2-5, with 7 bases aligning to TRBD2. The germline CDR1 and CDR2 sequences are LGHNA and YNFKEQ. Losses at the gene ends were 4 bases for V and 1 base for J; bases not matched to a gene: 6. The CDR3 is made up of 15 amino acids. The CDR3, as DNA: TGTGCCAGCAGCCTTTCCGGGACTACCCAAGAGACCCAGTACTTC. Translated: CASSLSGTTQETQYF.

The chain employs TRBV11-2 and TRBJ2-7; TRBD1 matches 12 bases. Germline CDR1 and CDR2: SGHAT and FQNNGV. CDR3 length equals 16 residues. The ends lost 6 bases at V and 6 bases at J; junction bases unmatched: 12. The CDR3 spells CASRPPGTGGSLEQYF. CDR3 DNA sequence: TGTGCCAGCAGGCCACCAGGGACAGGGGGCTCCCTCGAGCAGTACTTC.

This clone was counted a single time. The chain joins TRBV3-1 (or the pseudogene TRBV3-2) to TRBJ2-3, with a possible D match to TRBD1 (5 bases). Germline CDR1 is LGHDT and CDR2 is YNNKEL (reference sequence). The CDR3 extends over 15 amino acids. Trimming cost V 3 bases and J 4 bases, with 14 bases left between them. CDR3 DNA: TGTGCCAGCAGCCAGGCTTTTCTAGGGGCAGATACGCAGTATTTT. Translated, it gives CASSQAFLGADTQYF.

The rearrangement links TRBV15 to TRBJ2-7; 10 bases fit TRBD1. Losses at the gene ends were 5 bases for V and 0 bases for J; bases not matched to a gene: 4. CDR3 size: 15 residues. The germline V gene encodes CDR1 LNHNV and CDR2 YYDKDF (reference sequence). The CDR3 bases are TGTGCCACCAGCCCTCGGACAGGGGGCTCCTACGAGCAGTACTTC. Translating gives CATSPRTGGSYEQYF.

This chain joins TRBV7-7 and TRBJ1-4; D ambiguous. V lost 4 bases, J lost 8 bases, and 17 bases lay in between. The CDR3 covers 15 residues. In germline, CDR1 is SSHAT, CDR2 FNYEAQ (reference sequence). The CDR3 protein is CASSSGMGAGEKLFF. As DNA, the CDR3 is TGTGCCAGCAGCTCGGGAATGGGCGCCGGGGAAAAACTGTTTTTT.

The chain carries TRBV5-6 and TRBJ2-1; D remains ambiguous. The CDR3 covers 12 residues. The V and J ends lost 0 bases and 14 bases respectively, with 12 bases between them. Germline CDR1 reads SGHDT; CDR2 reads YYEEEE. As DNA, the CDR3 is TGTGCCAGCAGCTTGGACACAGATCAAGAGTTCTTC. Protein sequence: CASSLDTDQEFF.